These T cell receptor beta chains were read from a single sample in a study of cytomegalovirus exposure and HLA in healthy donors. The table came from immunoSEQ multiplex PCR; TCRdb's copy has only in-frame clones and leaves some out. The repertoire holds some 120,000 clones, with under 85% as singletons. The source material was PBMCs. Receptors were obtained from a human donor in good health. Both conserved end residues are part of each CDR3. Fields, in order: J gene, V gene, D gene, CDR3 length, clone size, CDR3 DNA, CDR3 protein. A D gene is named only where the DNA matches it firmly. Clone size is not always given. Where it is, it says once, few, many or a class for expanded clones.

j_call: TRBJ1-5; v_call: TRBV28; d_call: TRBD1; cdr3_length: 15; clone_size: NA; cdr3_nt: TGTGCCAGCAGTTCTGGGACAGGCCTAAATCAGCCCCAGCATTTT; cdr3_aa: CASSSGTGLNQPQHF
j_call: TRBJ1-5; v_call: TRBV28; d_call: NA; cdr3_length: 13; clone_size: NA; cdr3_nt: TGTGCCAGCAGTCTAGATAGCAATCAGCCCCAGCATTTT; cdr3_aa: CASSLDSNQPQHF
j_call: TRBJ1-2; v_call: TRBV28; d_call: TRBD1; cdr3_length: 16; clone_size: NA; cdr3_nt: TGTGCCAGCAGTTTAGGACGGACAGGGGGCGGCTATGGCTACACCTTC; cdr3_aa: CASSLGRTGGGYGYTF
j_call: TRBJ1-2; v_call: TRBV7-9; d_call: NA; cdr3_length: 14; clone_size: NA; cdr3_nt: TGTGCCAGCAGCTTAGGAGCGTCTAGCTATGGCTACACCTTC; cdr3_aa: CASSLGASSYGYTF
j_call: TRBJ2-5; v_call: TRBV9; d_call: NA; cdr3_length: 13; clone_size: NA; cdr3_nt: TGTGCCAGCAGCGCTGGGCCTGGGGAGACCCAGTACTTC; cdr3_aa: CASSAGPGETQYF
j_call: TRBJ2-6; v_call: TRBV4-2; d_call: NA; cdr3_length: 12; clone_size: NA; cdr3_nt: TGTGCCAGCAGCCAAGATTTCCAATTCCTGACTTTC; cdr3_aa: CASSQDFQFLTF
j_call: TRBJ2-4; v_call: TRBV5-1; d_call: NA; cdr3_length: 14; clone_size: once; cdr3_nt: TGCGCCAGCAGCTTGGGCCCCCTGGGCAACATTCAGTACTTC; cdr3_aa: CASSLGPLGNIQYF
j_call: TRBJ2-7; v_call: TRBV5-1; d_call: TRBD1; cdr3_length: 15; clone_size: NA; cdr3_nt: TGCGCCAGCAGCCCTCGGACAGGGGGAATATACGAGCAGTACTTC; cdr3_aa: CASSPRTGGIYEQYF
j_call: TRBJ1-5; v_call: TRBV29-1; d_call: NA; cdr3_length: 13; clone_size: NA; cdr3_nt: TGCAGCGTGGGGGGGGGAGGCGGTCAGCCCCAGCATTTT; cdr3_aa: CSVGGGGGQPQHF
j_call: TRBJ2-4; v_call: TRBV14; d_call: TRBD2; cdr3_length: 14; clone_size: NA; cdr3_nt: TGTGCCAGCAGCCGCGCGGGAGGGAAGAACATTCAGTACTTC; cdr3_aa: CASSRAGGKNIQYF
j_call: TRBJ2-1; v_call: TRBV6-1; d_call: TRBD2; cdr3_length: 18; clone_size: NA; cdr3_nt: TGTGCCAGCAGTGAATATTACGGGACTAGCGTCCTTAGCGATGAGCAGTTCTTC; cdr3_aa: CASSEYYGTSVLSDEQFF
j_call: TRBJ2-3; v_call: TRBV15; d_call: NA; cdr3_length: 15; clone_size: NA; cdr3_nt: TGTGCCACCAGCAGAGGATCAGGTACCACAGATACGCAGTATTTT; cdr3_aa: CATSRGSGTTDTQYF
j_call: TRBJ2-7; v_call: TRBV6-1; d_call: TRBD2; cdr3_length: 14; clone_size: NA; cdr3_nt: TGTGCCAGCAGTGAACTAGCGGGAGATTACGAGCAGTACTTC; cdr3_aa: CASSELAGDYEQYF
j_call: TRBJ1-1; v_call: TRBV5-6; d_call: TRBD1; cdr3_length: 13; clone_size: few; cdr3_nt: TGTGCCAGCAGCGAGGGACAGGTGACTGAAGCTTTCTTT; cdr3_aa: CASSEGQVTEAFF
j_call: TRBJ2-6; v_call: TRBV5-1; d_call: TRBD1; cdr3_length: 18; clone_size: NA; cdr3_nt: TGCGCCAGCAGCTTGGAGGGCAGGGGGCGATCTGGGGCCAACGTCCTGACTTTC; cdr3_aa: CASSLEGRGRSGANVLTF
j_call: TRBJ1-1; v_call: TRBV12-5; d_call: NA; cdr3_length: 10; clone_size: NA; cdr3_nt: TGTGCTAGTGGTTTACGGGAAGCTTTCTTT; cdr3_aa: CASGLREAFF
j_call: TRBJ1-4; v_call: TRBV7-2; d_call: TRBD1; cdr3_length: 15; clone_size: NA; cdr3_nt: TGTGCCAGCAGCTTAGCCTCGACAGGGGATGAAAAACTGTTTTTT; cdr3_aa: CASSLASTGDEKLFF
j_call: TRBJ1-2; v_call: TRBV21-1; d_call: NA; cdr3_length: 18; clone_size: once; cdr3_nt: TGTGCCAGCAGCTCGCGGGACTCGCGACACTACTATAACTATGGCTACACCTTC; cdr3_aa: CASSSRDSRHYYNYGYTF
j_call: TRBJ2-7; v_call: TRBV18; d_call: NA; cdr3_length: 14; clone_size: NA; cdr3_nt: TGTGCCAGCTCACCATCTTCAACGGCCTACGAGCAGTACTTC; cdr3_aa: CASSPSSTAYEQYF
j_call: TRBJ1-1; v_call: TRBV4-2; d_call: TRBD1; cdr3_length: 14; clone_size: few; cdr3_nt: TGTGCCAGCAGCCCTACAGGGGAGAACACTGAAGCTTTCTTT; cdr3_aa: CASSPTGENTEAFF
j_call: TRBJ1-2; v_call: TRBV28; d_call: NA; cdr3_length: 14; clone_size: NA; cdr3_nt: TGTGCCAGCAGTTTAGGGACACAGCAGTATGGCTACACCTTC; cdr3_aa: CASSLGTQQYGYTF
j_call: TRBJ2-1; v_call: TRBV2; d_call: TRBD2; cdr3_length: 15; clone_size: NA; cdr3_nt: TGTGCCAGCAGTGAAACCCTAGCGGGAGGGGGTGAGCAGTTCTTC; cdr3_aa: CASSETLAGGGEQFF
j_call: TRBJ2-7; v_call: TRBV28; d_call: NA; cdr3_length: 13; clone_size: NA; cdr3_nt: TGTGCCAGCAGAAAGGACAAAACCTACGAGCAGTACTTC; cdr3_aa: CASRKDKTYEQYF
j_call: TRBJ1-5; v_call: TRBV28; d_call: NA; cdr3_length: 14; clone_size: NA; cdr3_nt: TGTGCCAGCAGTTCCGGAGGGCGAATTCAGCCCCAGCATTTT; cdr3_aa: CASSSGGRIQPQHF
j_call: TRBJ2-2; v_call: TRBV6-4; d_call: NA; cdr3_length: 14; clone_size: NA; cdr3_nt: TGTGCCAGCAGTGTAGCGGAGAACACCGGGGAGCTGTTTTTT; cdr3_aa: CASSVAENTGELFF
j_call: TRBJ1-4; v_call: TRBV7-9; d_call: NA; cdr3_length: 18; clone_size: NA; cdr3_nt: TGTTCCAGCAGCTCCCCCGGGGGAGGGCCGTCGTCTAATGAAAAACTGTTTTTT; cdr3_aa: CSSSSPGGGPSSNEKLFF
j_call: TRBJ1-5; v_call: TRBV12-5; d_call: NA; cdr3_length: 13; clone_size: NA; cdr3_nt: TGTGCTAGTGGGCGGGAACCTAATCAGCCCCAGCATTTT; cdr3_aa: CASGREPNQPQHF
j_call: TRBJ2-7; v_call: TRBV4-1; d_call: TRBD1; cdr3_length: 17; clone_size: NA; cdr3_nt: TGCGCCAGCAGCCGCGGCGGGTTAGGGACAGGGTCCTACGAGCAGTACTTC; cdr3_aa: CASSRGGLGTGSYEQYF
j_call: TRBJ2-7; v_call: TRBV5-6; d_call: NA; cdr3_length: 15; clone_size: NA; cdr3_nt: TGTGCCAGCAGACCGACGGGCAGGGGCGCCTACGAGCAGTACTTC; cdr3_aa: CASRPTGRGAYEQYF
j_call: TRBJ1-2; v_call: TRBV4-2; d_call: NA; cdr3_length: 16; clone_size: NA; cdr3_nt: TGTGCCAGCAGCCTCCTTAGGGGCCAGGGGCTAGGTGGCTACACCTTC; cdr3_aa: CASSLLRGQGLGGYTF
j_call: TRBJ1-6; v_call: TRBV11-2; d_call: TRBD1; cdr3_length: 13; clone_size: NA; cdr3_nt: TGTGCCAGCAGTGGACAGGGCGGTTCACCCCTCCACTTT; cdr3_aa: CASSGQGGSPLHF
j_call: TRBJ2-3; v_call: TRBV27; d_call: NA; cdr3_length: 15; clone_size: NA; cdr3_nt: TGTGCCAGCAGTCCCCCGGGGAGGCAGGGAGATACGCAGTATTTT; cdr3_aa: CASSPPGRQGDTQYF
j_call: TRBJ2-7; v_call: TRBV5-1; d_call: NA; cdr3_length: 14; clone_size: NA; cdr3_nt: TGCGCCAGCAGCCCCTCCCAGGGCGTCAACGAGCAGTACTTC; cdr3_aa: CASSPSQGVNEQYF
j_call: TRBJ2-1; v_call: TRBV30; d_call: NA; cdr3_length: 12; clone_size: NA; cdr3_nt: TGTGCCTGGATACCAGGTCTCGATGAGCAGTTCTTC; cdr3_aa: CAWIPGLDEQFF
j_call: TRBJ2-7; v_call: TRBV7-9; d_call: TRBD1; cdr3_length: 16; clone_size: NA; cdr3_nt: TGTGCCAGCAGCGGGACAGGGATCCCGGGCTCCTACGAGCAGTACTTC; cdr3_aa: CASSGTGIPGSYEQYF